Shown below are 3 T cell receptor beta chains from a single sample sequenced in a study of blood T cells in healthy people across ages. A second about 6 to 12 cycle PCR used barcoded and J-beta primers. A single record per CDR3 protein comes from TCRdb applying MiXCR to the 5' RACE reads. The top ten clones hold roughly 17% of a sample with 850,000 to 950,000 distinct CDR3 sequences, 29% of them seen once. The sample comprised blood. These receptors all come from a woman aged 80 or over in good health.

The sample holds many counts of this clonotype. This chain joins TRBV6-2 or TRBV6-3 and TRBJ1-2, with D possibly matching TRBD1 (6 bases). The V end lost 3 bases, the J end lost 4 bases, and 15 bases lay between the germline ends. The CDR3 is 15 amino acids. CDR1 and CDR2 from the germline V gene are MNHEY and SVGEGT. The CDR3 is CASSYLQGRSYGYTF. CDR3 sequence (DNA): TGTGCCAGCAGTTATCTTCAGGGGCGAAGCTATGGCTACACCTTC.

V and J are TRBV12-3 or TRBV12-4 and TRBJ2-3; the match to TRBD2 covers 12 bases. This CDR3 has 15 amino acids. V lost 6 bases to trimming and J lost 4 bases; unmatched junction nucleotides: 5. CDR3 protein: CASRASGGEADTQYF. Written as DNA, the CDR3 is TGTGCCAGCAGGGCTAGCGGGGGGGAGGCAGATACGCAGTATTTT.

On this clonotype: A much larger clone differs by one base, so this may be a read error. The chain uses TRBV12-3 or TRBV12-4 and TRBJ2-5; TRBD1 might be the D (6 bases). This CDR3 has 14 amino acids. The CDR3 DNA follows: TGTGCCAGCAGGCGAACCTGGACAGAAGAGACCCGGTACTTC. Its translation is CASRRTWTEETRYF.